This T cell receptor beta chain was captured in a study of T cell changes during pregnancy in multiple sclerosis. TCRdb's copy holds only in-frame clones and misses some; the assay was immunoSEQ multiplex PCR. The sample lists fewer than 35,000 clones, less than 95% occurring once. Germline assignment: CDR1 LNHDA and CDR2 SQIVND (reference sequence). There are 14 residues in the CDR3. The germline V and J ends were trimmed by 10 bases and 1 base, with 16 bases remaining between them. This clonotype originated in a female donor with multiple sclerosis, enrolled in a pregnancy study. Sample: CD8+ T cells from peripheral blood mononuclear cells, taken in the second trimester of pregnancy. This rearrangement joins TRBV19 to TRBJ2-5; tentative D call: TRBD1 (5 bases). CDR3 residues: CATGSNLPQETQYF. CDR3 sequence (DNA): TGTGCCACAGGGTCCAACCTGCCCCAAGAGACCCAGTACTTC.